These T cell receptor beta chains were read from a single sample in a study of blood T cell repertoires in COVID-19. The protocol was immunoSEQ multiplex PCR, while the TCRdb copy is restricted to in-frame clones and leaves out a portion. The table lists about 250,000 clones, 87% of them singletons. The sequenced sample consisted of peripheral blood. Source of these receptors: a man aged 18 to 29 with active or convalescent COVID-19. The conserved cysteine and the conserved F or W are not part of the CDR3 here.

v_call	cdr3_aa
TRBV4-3	ASSRKFDRAGNEQY
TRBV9	ASSVGPADTQY
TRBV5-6	ASSFTSGIESGELF
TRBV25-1	ASSPVGVPLH
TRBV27	ASSLGVSSGANVLT
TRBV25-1	ASSVLQGAGETQY
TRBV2	ASSEGTVQETQY
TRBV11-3	ASSLDLSPNSYNEQF
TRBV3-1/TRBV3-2	ASSQGYRVDQPQH
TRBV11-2	ASSYYRGGLH
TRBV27	ASTIQGLNEQF
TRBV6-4	ASSDLAGIGELF
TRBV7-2	ASSLTGLQETQY
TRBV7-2	ASSLDSSYNEQF
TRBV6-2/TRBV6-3	ASSYPRGTPTLNEQF
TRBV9	ASSAGQGARWNTIY
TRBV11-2	ASSLVQGGTEAF
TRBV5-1	ASSLTGGLAGNTIY
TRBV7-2	ASSSRVIMNTEAF
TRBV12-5	ATRLGQTDLTDTQY
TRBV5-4	ASREKGAPNTGELF
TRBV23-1	ASSQLTGRGNEQF
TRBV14	ASSQGSLEQF
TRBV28	ASSDGQGAQTEKLF
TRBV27	ASSPLSGGETGYT
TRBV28	ASSLGGGAYTEAF
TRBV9	ASRGQEANYGYT
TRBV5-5	ASDPGHLNTEAF
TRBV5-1	ASSVGLAGSNEQF
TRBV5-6	ASSLTGGWTEAF
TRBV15	ATSADGGTNEKLF
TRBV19	ASSKSGGYNTEAF
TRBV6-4	ASQVETSGRSSLFEQY
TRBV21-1	ASSKRRDRVVQPQH
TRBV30	AWSDGQEIFYGYT
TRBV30	AWSVWAGTGELF
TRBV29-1	SVLAGTVSWEQY
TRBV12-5	ASGFYAGGSLSYEQY
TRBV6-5	ASSTTNTNNEQF
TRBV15	ATSSQDTEAF
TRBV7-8	ASSLVFGTSGSTDTQY
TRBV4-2	ASSPTGTGGTEAF
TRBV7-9	ASSVSRDIYQETQY